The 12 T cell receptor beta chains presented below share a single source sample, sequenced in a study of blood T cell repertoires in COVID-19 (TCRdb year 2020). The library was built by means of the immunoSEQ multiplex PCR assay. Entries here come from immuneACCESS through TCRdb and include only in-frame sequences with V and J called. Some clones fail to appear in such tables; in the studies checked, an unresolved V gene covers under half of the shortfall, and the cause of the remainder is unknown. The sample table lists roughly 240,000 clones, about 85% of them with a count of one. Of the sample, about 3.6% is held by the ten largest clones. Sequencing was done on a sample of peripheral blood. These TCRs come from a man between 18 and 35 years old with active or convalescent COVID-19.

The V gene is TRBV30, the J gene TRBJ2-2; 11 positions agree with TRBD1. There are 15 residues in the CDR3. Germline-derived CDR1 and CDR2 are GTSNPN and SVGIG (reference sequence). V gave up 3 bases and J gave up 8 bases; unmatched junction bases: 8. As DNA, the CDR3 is TGTGCCTGGAGGACCCGCGGACAGGGGGCGGGGGAGCTGTTTTTT. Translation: CAWRTRGQGAGELFF.

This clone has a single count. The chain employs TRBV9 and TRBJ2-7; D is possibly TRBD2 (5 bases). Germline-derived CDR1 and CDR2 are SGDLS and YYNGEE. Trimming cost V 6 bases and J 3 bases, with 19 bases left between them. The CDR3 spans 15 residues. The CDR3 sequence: CASNALETDYYEQYF. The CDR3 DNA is TGTGCCAGCAACGCCCTCGAGACCGACTACTACGAGCAGTACTTC. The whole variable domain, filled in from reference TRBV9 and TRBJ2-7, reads DSGVTQTPKHLITATGQRVTLRCSPRSGDLSVYWYQQSLDQGLQFLIQYYNGEERAKGNILERFSAQQFPDLHSELNLSSLELGDSALYFCASNALETDYYEQYFGPGTRLTVT.

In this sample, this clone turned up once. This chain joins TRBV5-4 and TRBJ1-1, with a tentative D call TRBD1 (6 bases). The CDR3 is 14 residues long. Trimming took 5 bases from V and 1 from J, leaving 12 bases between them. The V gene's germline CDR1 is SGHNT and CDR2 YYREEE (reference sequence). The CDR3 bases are TGTGCCAGCAGAGGTGACAGGAGGAACACTGAAGCTTTCTTT. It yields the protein CASRGDRRNTEAFF. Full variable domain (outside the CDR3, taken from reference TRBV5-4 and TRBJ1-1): ETGVTQSPTHLIKTRGQQVTLRCSSQSGHNTVSWYQQALGQGPQFIFQYYREEENGRGNFPPRFSGLQFPNYSSELNVNALELDDSALYLCASRGDRRNTEAFFGQGTRLTVV.

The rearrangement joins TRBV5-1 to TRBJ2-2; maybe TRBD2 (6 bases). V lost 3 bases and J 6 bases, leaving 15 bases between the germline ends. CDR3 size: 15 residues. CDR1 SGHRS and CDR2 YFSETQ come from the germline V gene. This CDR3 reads CASSWGDQGPGELFF. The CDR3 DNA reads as TGCGCCAGCAGCTGGGGGGATCAGGGTCCCGGGGAGCTGTTTTTT.

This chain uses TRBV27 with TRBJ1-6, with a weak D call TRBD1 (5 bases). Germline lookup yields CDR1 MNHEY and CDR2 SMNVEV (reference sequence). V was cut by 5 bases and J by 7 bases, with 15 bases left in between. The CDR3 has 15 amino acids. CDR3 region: CASSPSVGANSPLHF. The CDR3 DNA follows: TGTGCCAGCAGTCCCTCGGTTGGGGCAAATTCACCCCTCCACTTT.

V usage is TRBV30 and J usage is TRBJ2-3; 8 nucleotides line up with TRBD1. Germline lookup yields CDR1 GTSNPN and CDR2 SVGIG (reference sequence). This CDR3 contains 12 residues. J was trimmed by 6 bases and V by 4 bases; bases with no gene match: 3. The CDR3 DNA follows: TGTGCCTGGAACAGGGGGTCGGATACGCAGTATTTT. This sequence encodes CAWNRGSDTQYF.

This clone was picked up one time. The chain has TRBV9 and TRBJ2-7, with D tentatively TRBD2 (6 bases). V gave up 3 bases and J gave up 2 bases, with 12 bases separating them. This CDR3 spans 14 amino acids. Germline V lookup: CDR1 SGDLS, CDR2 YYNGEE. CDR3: CASSGSGRTYEQYF. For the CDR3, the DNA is TGTGCCAGCAGCGGGAGCGGGCGAACCTACGAGCAGTACTTC.

The CDR3 spells CASSRRGLAGVVQETQYF. The CDR3 DNA is TGTGCCAGCAGCAGGCGAGGACTAGCGGGGGTGGTCCAAGAGACCCAGTACTTC. This chain joins TRBV7-6 and TRBJ2-5, with 13 bases identical to TRBD2. The CDR3 is 18 amino acids. Germline V CDR1 and CDR2: SGHVS, FNYEAQ. Trimming at V came to 5 bases and at J to 1 base, leaving 10 bases not matched to a gene.

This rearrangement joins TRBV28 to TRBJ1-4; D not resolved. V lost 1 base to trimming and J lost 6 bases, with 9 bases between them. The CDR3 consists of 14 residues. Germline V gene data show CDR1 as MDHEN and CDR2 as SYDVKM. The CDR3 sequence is CASSLSGWYEKLFF. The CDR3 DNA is TGTGCCAGCAGTTTATCAGGTTGGTATGAAAAACTGTTTTTT.

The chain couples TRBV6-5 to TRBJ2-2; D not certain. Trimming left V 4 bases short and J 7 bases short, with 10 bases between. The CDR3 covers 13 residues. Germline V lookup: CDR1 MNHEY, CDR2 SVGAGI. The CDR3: CASSFVRYGELFF. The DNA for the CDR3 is TGTGCCAGCAGTTTCGTCCGCTACGGGGAGCTGTTTTTT.

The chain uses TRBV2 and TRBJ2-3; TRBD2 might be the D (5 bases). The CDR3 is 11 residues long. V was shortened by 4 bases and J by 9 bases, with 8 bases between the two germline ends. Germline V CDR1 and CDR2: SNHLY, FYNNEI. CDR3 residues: CASSVRGTQYF. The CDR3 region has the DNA TGTGCCAGCAGTGTTCGAGGGACGCAGTATTTT. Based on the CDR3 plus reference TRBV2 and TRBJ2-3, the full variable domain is EPEVTQTPSHQVTQMGQEVILRCVPISNHLYFYWYRQILGQKVEFLVSFYNNEISEKSEIFDDQFSVERPDGSNFTLKIRSTKLEDSAMYFCASSVRGTQYFGPGTRLTVL.

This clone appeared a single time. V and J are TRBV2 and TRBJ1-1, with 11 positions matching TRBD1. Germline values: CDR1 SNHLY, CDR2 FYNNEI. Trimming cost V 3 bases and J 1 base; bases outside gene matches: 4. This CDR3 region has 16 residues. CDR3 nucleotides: TGTGCCAGCAGTGATTTGGGACAGGGGGGGAACACTGAAGCTTTCTTT. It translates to CASSDLGQGGNTEAFF. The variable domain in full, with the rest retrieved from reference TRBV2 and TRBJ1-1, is EPEVTQTPSHQVTQMGQEVILRCVPISNHLYFYWYRQILGQKVEFLVSFYNNEISEKSEIFDDQFSVERPDGSNFTLKIRSTKLEDSAMYFCASSDLGQGGNTEAFFGQGTRLTVV.